The TCR beta chain under discussion was sequenced for a study of beta chain features in type 1 diabetes. The study's findings and limits: Sequencing from cDNA could over-represent high-TCR-expressing cells.

Regarding this clone: Its antigen remains unidentified.

The study reverse transcribed the entire isolated RNA, so it sequenced expressed TCRB transcripts. The method was immunoSEQ multiplex PCR; TCRdb's version includes in-frame clones alone and lacks a portion of them. The profile covers some 400,000 clones, with roughly 15% appearing a single time and around 0.02% taken by the ten largest. This CDR3 spans 15 amino acids. V lost 4 bases, J lost 4 bases, and 6 bases stayed unmatched. CDR1 is MDHEN, CDR2 SYDVKM, per germline. Sequencing was carried out using naive CD4+ T cells from blood. This TCR was recovered from a woman younger than 30 in good health. V and J are TRBV28 and TRBJ1-4; 7 positions match TRBD1. Here the CDR3 reads CASSYRQGGNEKLFF. In nucleotides, the CDR3 is TGTGCCAGCAGTTACCGACAGGGAGGTAATGAAAAACTGTTTTTT. The whole variable domain, filled in from reference TRBV28 and TRBJ1-4, reads DVKVTQSSRYLVKRTGEKVFLECVQDMDHENMFWYRQDPGLGLRLIYFSYDVKMKEKGDIPEGYSVSREKKERFSLILESASTNQTSMYLCASSYRQGGNEKLFFGSGTQLSVL.